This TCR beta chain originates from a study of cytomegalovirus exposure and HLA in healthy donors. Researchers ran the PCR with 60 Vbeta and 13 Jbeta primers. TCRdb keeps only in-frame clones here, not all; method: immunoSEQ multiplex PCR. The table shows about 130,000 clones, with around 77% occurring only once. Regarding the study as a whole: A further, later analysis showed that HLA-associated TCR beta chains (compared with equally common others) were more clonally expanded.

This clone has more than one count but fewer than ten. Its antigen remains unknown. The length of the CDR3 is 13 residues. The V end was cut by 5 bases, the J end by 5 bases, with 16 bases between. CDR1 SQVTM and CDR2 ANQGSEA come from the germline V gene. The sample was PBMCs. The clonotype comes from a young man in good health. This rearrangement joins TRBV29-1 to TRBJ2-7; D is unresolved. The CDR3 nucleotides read TGCAGCGTTAGAGGCATGATAACCGACGAGCAGTACTTC. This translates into CSVRGMITDEQYF.